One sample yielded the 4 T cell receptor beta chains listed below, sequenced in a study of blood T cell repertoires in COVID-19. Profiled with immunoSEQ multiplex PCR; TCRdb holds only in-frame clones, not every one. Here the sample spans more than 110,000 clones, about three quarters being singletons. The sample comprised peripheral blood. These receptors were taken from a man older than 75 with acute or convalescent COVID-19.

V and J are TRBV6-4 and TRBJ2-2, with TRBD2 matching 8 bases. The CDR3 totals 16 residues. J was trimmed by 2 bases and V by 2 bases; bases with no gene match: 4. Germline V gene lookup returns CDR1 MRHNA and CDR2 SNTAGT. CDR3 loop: CASSDAGGLNTGELFF. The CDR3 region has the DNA TGTGCCAGCAGTGACGCGGGGGGTCTAAACACCGGGGAGCTGTTTTTT.

CDR3 nucleotide sequence: TGTGCCAGCAGGGGGACTAGCGGCCAAGAGACCCAGTACTTC. Residues: CASRGTSGQETQYF. This chain joins TRBV28 and TRBJ2-5, with 11 bases aligning to TRBD2. CDR1 and CDR2 (germline): MDHEN, SYDVKM. With 6 bases clipped from V and 1 base from J, the junction kept 1 base outside the gene matches. This CDR3 has 14 residues.

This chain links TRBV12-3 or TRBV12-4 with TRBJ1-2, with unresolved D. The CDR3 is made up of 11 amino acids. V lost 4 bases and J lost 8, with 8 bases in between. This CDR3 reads CASSYEGGYTF. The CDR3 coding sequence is TGTGCCAGCAGTTATGAGGGCGGCTACACCTTC.

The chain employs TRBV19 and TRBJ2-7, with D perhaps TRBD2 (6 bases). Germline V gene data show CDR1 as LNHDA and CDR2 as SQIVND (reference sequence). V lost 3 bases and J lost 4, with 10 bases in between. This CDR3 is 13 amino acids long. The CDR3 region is CASSMPGGYEQYF. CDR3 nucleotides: TGTGCCAGTAGTATGCCTGGGGGGTACGAGCAGTACTTC.